This T cell receptor beta chain stems from a study of shared clonotypes between healthy human individuals. Overall study context: Every donor yielded three CD4 naive, three CD4 memory, two CD8 naive and one CD8 memory plate.

In germline, CDR1 is SGHAT, CDR2 FQNNGV. V lost 5 bases, J lost 6 bases, and 16 bases lay in between. This CDR3 is built from 14 residues. It was 150 to 250 ng DNA, tens of thousands of T cell genomes, that sorted-subset replicate PCRs used. Method: immunoSEQ multiplex PCR; TCRdb's copy keeps in-frame clones and lacks some. The data contain about 2,500,000 clones, more than 80% of them singletons. The rearrangement links TRBV11-2 to TRBJ1-1, with a weak D call TRBD1 (5 bases). This receptor was identified in a man aged 18 to 35 in good health. The sequencing input was naive CD4+ T cells sorted from blood. As to subset: CD45RA+ positively selected. The CDR3 DNA reads TGTGCCAGCAGCCGATCGGGCAGGGCTCCTGAAGCTTTCTTT. Protein product: CASSRSGRAPEAFF. Looking up the rest from reference TRBV11-2 and TRBJ1-1 gives the full variable domain: EAGVAQSPRYKIIEKRQSVAFWCNPISGHATLYWYQQILGQGPKLLIQFQNNGVVDDSQLPKDRFSAERLKGVDSTLKIQPAKLEDSAVYLCASSRSGRAPEAFFGQGTRLTVV.